Listed below are T cell receptor beta chains from one sample, sequenced in a study of post-analysis software for immune sequencing data. TCRdb redid the calling of the PCR reads with MiXCR, one entry per CDR3 protein. The data hold about 770,000 distinct CDR3 sequences, with just over 45% observed a single time. The sequencing input was blood. Source of these receptors: a girl aged 10-17 years with multiple sclerosis. The CDR3 runs from the conserved cysteine through the conserved F or W. Each record gives: D gene, clone size, V gene, J gene, CDR3 DNA, CDR3 protein. D genes are given only for firm matches. Clone size is shown for a subset of rows, as once, few, many or a class of expanded clone.

d_gene: .
abundance: .
v_gene: TRBV15
j_gene: TRBJ2-5
CDR3nt: TGTGCCACCAACCCGCGGGGTTTGGACCAAGAGACCCAGTACTTC
CDR3aa: CATNPRGLDQETQYF

d_gene: TRBD2
abundance: once
v_gene: TRBV2
j_gene: TRBJ2-3
CDR3nt: TGTGCCAGCAGTGTAGAAAGCGGGAGGCCCACAGATACGCAGTATTTT
CDR3aa: CASSVESGRPTDTQYF

d_gene: .
abundance: .
v_gene: TRBV2
j_gene: TRBJ2-7
CDR3nt: TGTGCCAGCAGTGCGGCCGAACTCTCCTACGAGCAGTACTTC
CDR3aa: CASSAAELSYEQYF

d_gene: .
abundance: few
v_gene: TRBV3-1
j_gene: TRBJ1-5
CDR3nt: TGTGCCAGCAGCCAAGAGGGCAGATACAATCAGCCCCAGCATTTT
CDR3aa: CASSQEGRYNQPQHF

d_gene: .
abundance: .
v_gene: TRBV13
j_gene: TRBJ2-7
CDR3nt: TGTGCCAGCACTCGACCGGAGTTCCGCGACGAGCAGTACTTC
CDR3aa: CASTRPEFRDEQYF

d_gene: .
abundance: few
v_gene: TRBV7-9
j_gene: TRBJ1-1
CDR3nt: TGTGCCAGCAGCTTGATTAAAGGGGCATCCACTGAAGCTTTCTTT
CDR3aa: CASSLIKGASTEAFF

d_gene: .
abundance: .
v_gene: TRBV30
j_gene: TRBJ2-5
CDR3nt: TGTGCCTGGAACTCGAAGGAGGTCGAGACCCAGTACTTC
CDR3aa: CAWNSKEVETQYF

d_gene: .
abundance: many
v_gene: TRBV18
j_gene: TRBJ1-1
CDR3nt: TGTGCCAGCAGTCCTGGGGGGAACACTGAAGCTTTCTTT
CDR3aa: CASSPGGNTEAFF

d_gene: .
abundance: .
v_gene: TRBV20-1
j_gene: TRBJ2-1
CDR3nt: TGCAGTGCTAGAGATACTCGACGGAATGAGCAGTTCTTC
CDR3aa: CSARDTRRNEQFF

d_gene: .
abundance: few
v_gene: TRBV11-3
j_gene: TRBJ2-5
CDR3nt: TGTGCCAGCAGCTTAGATCCTGCGGAGACCCAGTACTTC
CDR3aa: CASSLDPAETQYF

d_gene: .
abundance: .
v_gene: TRBV28
j_gene: TRBJ1-5
CDR3nt: TGTGCCAGCAGTCGGGAAACCCCAAATCAGCCCCAGCATTTT
CDR3aa: CASSRETPNQPQHF

d_gene: .
abundance: .
v_gene: TRBV20-1
j_gene: TRBJ1-1
CDR3nt: TGCAGTGCTAGAGATCTATTGGGAAGGAACACTGAAGCTTTCTTT
CDR3aa: CSARDLLGRNTEAFF

d_gene: .
abundance: many
v_gene: TRBV7-8
j_gene: TRBJ1-2
CDR3nt: TGTGCCAGCAGCCAGCGGGTGGGCAGGGGTAATGGCTACACCTTC
CDR3aa: CASSQRVGRGNGYTF

d_gene: .
abundance: .
v_gene: TRBV6-2/TRBV6-3
j_gene: TRBJ1-2
CDR3nt: TGTGCCAGCAGTTACGAGGCAGGTTCCTGGGATAACTATGGCTACACCTTC
CDR3aa: CASSYEAGSWDNYGYTF

d_gene: .
abundance: few
v_gene: TRBV9
j_gene: TRBJ1-4
CDR3nt: TGTGCCAGCAGCGTGGGCCCGCAGGTTGCTAATGAAAAACTGTTTTTT
CDR3aa: CASSVGPQVANEKLFF

d_gene: .
abundance: .
v_gene: TRBV5-1
j_gene: TRBJ2-7
CDR3nt: TGCGCCACCGGGACAACTCCCTACGAGCAGTACTTC
CDR3aa: CATGTTPYEQYF

d_gene: TRBD1
abundance: few
v_gene: TRBV25-1
j_gene: TRBJ1-2
CDR3nt: TGTGCCAGCAGTGATGGGTTAAACAGGGGGCTTATCTATGGCTACACCTTC
CDR3aa: CASSDGLNRGLIYGYTF

d_gene: .
abundance: few
v_gene: TRBV20-1
j_gene: TRBJ2-3
CDR3nt: TGCAGTGCCCCCCGGGGGCGGTTGGGTACGCAGTATTTT
CDR3aa: CSAPRGRLGTQYF

d_gene: TRBD2
abundance: few
v_gene: TRBV20-1
j_gene: TRBJ2-1
CDR3nt: TGCAGTGCTAGAGATTATCAGCGGGGGGACTACAATGAGCAGTTCTTC
CDR3aa: CSARDYQRGDYNEQFF

d_gene: .
abundance: .
v_gene: TRBV19
j_gene: TRBJ1-4
CDR3nt: TGTGCCAGTAGGGTACAGGGAACCGGTGAAAAACTGTTTTTT
CDR3aa: CASRVQGTGEKLFF

d_gene: TRBD1
abundance: .
v_gene: TRBV20-1
j_gene: TRBJ2-1
CDR3nt: TGCAGTGCTAGTGGGCAGGGGGCGGACAATGAGCAGTTCTTC
CDR3aa: CSASGQGADNEQFF

d_gene: .
abundance: few
v_gene: TRBV10-3
j_gene: TRBJ2-3
CDR3nt: TGTGCCATCAAGACTTACGGACTCTCCCATACGCAGTATTTT
CDR3aa: CAIKTYGLSHTQYF

d_gene: TRBD1
abundance: .
v_gene: TRBV9
j_gene: TRBJ2-1
CDR3nt: TGTGCCAGCAGCGTAACGGGACAGACCTCCAATGAGCAGTTCTTC
CDR3aa: CASSVTGQTSNEQFF

d_gene: .
abundance: .
v_gene: TRBV28
j_gene: TRBJ2-7
CDR3nt: TGTGCCAGCAGTCCTACGGGTAGGCTTTACGAGCAGTACTTC
CDR3aa: CASSPTGRLYEQYF

d_gene: .
abundance: .
v_gene: TRBV12-3/TRBV12-4
j_gene: TRBJ1-4
CDR3nt: TGTGCCAGCAGTTTCGAAAGGGAAAAACTGTTTTTT
CDR3aa: CASSFEREKLFF

d_gene: .
abundance: .
v_gene: TRBV6-1
j_gene: TRBJ2-5
CDR3nt: TGTGCCATCGGGAAAGGGCTGCAAGAGACCCAGTACTTC
CDR3aa: CAIGKGLQETQYF

d_gene: .
abundance: .
v_gene: TRBV7-9
j_gene: TRBJ2-1
CDR3nt: TGTGCCAGCAGCCGTGCGCCGACAGGATTGGATGAGCAGTTCTTC
CDR3aa: CASSRAPTGLDEQFF

d_gene: .
abundance: few
v_gene: TRBV12-3/TRBV12-4
j_gene: TRBJ2-7
CDR3nt: TGTGCCAGCAGTTTAGGACCCGGGGCACCCGCCCAGGGGCCATACGAGCAGTACTTC
CDR3aa: CASSLGPGAPAQGPYEQYF

d_gene: .
abundance: .
v_gene: TRBV28
j_gene: TRBJ2-3
CDR3nt: TGTGCCAGCAGCCCCCGTCCGCAGGGGCGGGGTACGCAGTATTTT
CDR3aa: CASSPRPQGRGTQYF

d_gene: .
abundance: .
v_gene: TRBV7-9
j_gene: TRBJ2-2
CDR3nt: TGTGCCAGCAGCCCTAATGCAGGAGCCGCCGGGGAGCTGTTTTTT
CDR3aa: CASSPNAGAAGELFF

d_gene: TRBD2
abundance: few
v_gene: TRBV7-2
j_gene: TRBJ2-3
CDR3nt: TGTGCCAGCAGCTTAACTAGCGGGAGGTTGAGGAGCACAGATACGCAGTATTTT
CDR3aa: CASSLTSGRLRSTDTQYF

d_gene: .
abundance: .
v_gene: TRBV28
j_gene: TRBJ1-1
CDR3nt: TGTGCCAGCAGTTTCTTCGCAGACATGAACACTGAAGCTTTCTTT
CDR3aa: CASSFFADMNTEAFF

d_gene: TRBD2
abundance: few
v_gene: TRBV24-1
j_gene: TRBJ2-1
CDR3nt: TGTGCCACCAGTGATTTGCGGGGACTAACTGAGCAGTTCTTC
CDR3aa: CATSDLRGLTEQFF

d_gene: .
abundance: few
v_gene: TRBV20-1
j_gene: TRBJ1-2
CDR3nt: TGCAGTGCCCGCCGGGTTATAAACTATGGCTACACCTTC
CDR3aa: CSARRVINYGYTF

d_gene: .
abundance: few
v_gene: TRBV27
j_gene: TRBJ2-7
CDR3nt: TGTGCCAGCAGTTTAACTATCGGCGGGACCTCCTACGAGCAGTACTTC
CDR3aa: CASSLTIGGTSYEQYF

d_gene: TRBD1
abundance: .
v_gene: TRBV3-1
j_gene: TRBJ1-2
CDR3nt: TGTGCCAGCAGCCGAGGACAGGTTGGCTACACCTTC
CDR3aa: CASSRGQVGYTF

d_gene: .
abundance: .
v_gene: TRBV6-1
j_gene: TRBJ1-4
CDR3nt: TGTGCCAGCAGTGTTCAGGGGATGGATGAAAAACTGTTTTTT
CDR3aa: CASSVQGMDEKLFF

d_gene: .
abundance: .
v_gene: TRBV20-1
j_gene: TRBJ2-1
CDR3nt: TGCAGTGCTAGAGCCGACCTTTTGTCGGCCAATGAGCAGTTCTTC
CDR3aa: CSARADLLSANEQFF

d_gene: TRBD1
abundance: .
v_gene: TRBV7-2
j_gene: TRBJ2-7
CDR3nt: TGTGCCAGCAGCTTATTCGGGACAGGGGTGAACGAGCAGTACTTC
CDR3aa: CASSLFGTGVNEQYF

d_gene: .
abundance: .
v_gene: TRBV29-1
j_gene: TRBJ2-7
CDR3nt: TGCAGCGTTGAGGAACCTTCGAGCTCCTACGAGCAGTACTTC
CDR3aa: CSVEEPSSSYEQYF

d_gene: .
abundance: .
v_gene: TRBV12-3/TRBV12-4
j_gene: TRBJ1-5
CDR3nt: TGTGCCAGCAGTTCCGAGGGGGGAGATCAGCCCCAGCATTTT
CDR3aa: CASSSEGGDQPQHF

d_gene: TRBD1
abundance: few
v_gene: TRBV4-1
j_gene: TRBJ1-6
CDR3nt: TGCGCCAGCAGCCAATCCCTGGACAGGGGAAATAATTCACCCCTCCACTTT
CDR3aa: CASSQSLDRGNNSPLHF